A selection of T cell receptor beta chains follows, all from one sample in a study of T-cell reconstitution after alpha-beta-depleted transplantation in children. Via MiXCR, TCRdb re-called the PCR reads, giving one row per CDR3 protein. The repertoire holds approximately 47,000 distinct CDR3 sequences, with 40% to 65% as singletons. The specimen was peripheral blood, collected before TCRalphabeta/CD19-depleted stem cell transplant. The receptors originated from a boy less than two years old with SCID, due to receive a stem cell transplant. The CDR3 runs from the conserved cysteine through the conserved F or W. A D gene is named only where the DNA matches it firmly. The size field is filled for only some rows; it gives once, few, many or a size class.

v_call: TRBV11-2
d_call: -
j_call: TRBJ2-4
clone_size: few
cdr3_aa: CASSLDQGFGVDIQYF
cdr3_nt: TGTGCCAGCAGCTTAGATCAGGGGTTCGGTGTCGACATTCAGTACTTC

v_call: TRBV4-1
d_call: -
j_call: TRBJ2-7
clone_size: -
cdr3_aa: CASSQDAGRRYEQYF
cdr3_nt: TGCGCCAGCAGCCAAGATGCGGGGAGAAGATACGAGCAGTACTTC

v_call: TRBV5-1
d_call: TRBD2
j_call: TRBJ2-3
clone_size: -
cdr3_aa: CASSLERRGGGDTQYF
cdr3_nt: TGCGCCAGCAGCTTGGAGAGGCGGGGGGGCGGAGATACGCAGTATTTT

v_call: TRBV6-2/TRBV6-3
d_call: TRBD2
j_call: TRBJ2-2
clone_size: -
cdr3_aa: CASSRGTSDTGELFF
cdr3_nt: TGTGCCAGCAGCCGAGGGACTAGCGACACCGGGGAGCTGTTTTTT

v_call: TRBV20-1
d_call: TRBD2
j_call: TRBJ2-5
clone_size: many
cdr3_aa: CSARDMASGQETQYF
cdr3_nt: TGCAGTGCTAGAGATATGGCTAGCGGGCAAGAGACCCAGTACTTC

v_call: TRBV9
d_call: -
j_call: TRBJ1-2
clone_size: -
cdr3_aa: CASSSKIQGIIDGYTF
cdr3_nt: TGTGCCAGCAGCTCCAAGATACAGGGTATTATCGATGGCTACACCTTC

v_call: TRBV7-2
d_call: -
j_call: TRBJ2-7
clone_size: -
cdr3_aa: CASSTQTLGSYEQYF
cdr3_nt: TGTGCCAGCAGCACGCAGACTCTAGGGTCCTACGAGCAGTACTTC

v_call: TRBV5-1
d_call: -
j_call: TRBJ1-5
clone_size: few
cdr3_aa: CASSLDGKGNQPQHF
cdr3_nt: TGCGCCAGCAGCTTGGATGGTAAGGGCAATCAGCCCCAGCATTTT

v_call: TRBV7-9
d_call: -
j_call: TRBJ2-1
clone_size: few
cdr3_aa: CASSLGRGEQFF
cdr3_nt: TGTGCCAGCAGCTTAGGCCGTGGTGAGCAGTTCTTC

v_call: TRBV28
d_call: TRBD2
j_call: TRBJ2-5
clone_size: -
cdr3_aa: CASTRVAGIQETQYF
cdr3_nt: TGTGCCAGCACCAGGGTAGCGGGGATTCAAGAGACCCAGTACTTC

v_call: TRBV12-3/TRBV12-4
d_call: -
j_call: TRBJ1-2
clone_size: many
cdr3_aa: CASSLGHSMGGYTF
cdr3_nt: TGTGCCAGCAGTTTAGGACATAGCATGGGGGGCTACACCTTC

v_call: TRBV11-1
d_call: -
j_call: TRBJ2-1
clone_size: many
cdr3_aa: CASSLVTAGLTNYNEQFF
cdr3_nt: TGTGCCAGCAGCTTAGTGACCGCGGGACTTACTAATTACAATGAGCAGTTCTTC

v_call: TRBV6-1
d_call: TRBD1
j_call: TRBJ2-3
clone_size: -
cdr3_aa: CASKIGQGTDTQYF
cdr3_nt: TGTGCCAGCAAAATCGGACAGGGCACAGATACGCAGTATTTT